The 21 T cell receptor beta chains listed next were all sequenced from one sample in a study of blood T cell repertoires in COVID-19. Generated by immunoSEQ multiplex PCR, the TCRdb table keeps only in-frame clones and is missing some. Among approximately 280,000 clones listed, approximately 88% were seen once. Sequencing input: PBMCs or T cells enriched from blood (not recorded which). The receptors here all came from a woman in her thirties or forties who had recovered from COVID-19.

The chain is built from TRBV9 and TRBJ2-7; 13 bases agree with TRBD2. V lost 3 bases, J lost 4 bases, and 7 bases stayed unmatched. The CDR3 loop spans 16 amino acids. Germline CDR1 reads SGDLS; CDR2 reads YYNGEE. CDR3 region: CASSAGLAGALYEQYF. CDR3 nucleotides: TGTGCCAGCAGCGCCGGACTAGCGGGAGCTTTGTACGAGCAGTACTTC.

This clone showed up just once. The rearrangement links TRBV3-1 (or the pseudogene TRBV3-2) to TRBJ1-1; D unresolved. V lost 0 bases and J 0 bases, leaving 20 bases between the germline ends. From germline, CDR1 is LGHDT and CDR2 YNNKEL (reference sequence). This CDR3 has 19 residues. The CDR3 is CASSQDIVKGAEMNTEAFF. The CDR3 coding sequence is TGTGCCAGCAGCCAAGATATAGTAAAGGGAGCAGAAATGAACACTGAAGCTTTCTTT.

The chain combines TRBV2 with TRBJ2-7, with D tentatively TRBD1 (6 bases). The germline V gene encodes CDR1 SNHLY and CDR2 FYNNEI. This CDR3 contains 12 residues. V was cut by 5 bases and J by 3 bases, with 8 bases left in between. The CDR3 DNA is TGTGCCAGCAGTAAACAGGGCTACGAGCAGTACTTC. Translated, it gives CASSKQGYEQYF.

This clone appeared a single time. The rearrangement joins TRBV7-3 to TRBJ2-7; 9 positions agree with TRBD1. The V gene's germline CDR1 is SGHTA and CDR2 FQGTGA. The CDR3 loop spans 14 amino acids. V trimming: 3 bases; J trimming: 0 bases; junction bases outside the gene matches: 0. The CDR3, as DNA: TGTGCCAGCAGCTTGACAGGGGGCTCCTACGAGCAGTACTTC. Protein product: CASSLTGGSYEQYF.

The chain has TRBV10-1 and TRBJ2-1; maybe TRBD2 (6 bases). Deletions cut 2 bases from V and 7 bases from J, with 15 bases between. The CDR3 totals 15 residues. Germline lookup yields CDR1 WNHNN and CDR2 SYGVQD (reference sequence). CDR3 loop: CASSEGSEGTNEQFF. CDR3 coding DNA: TGCGCCAGCAGTGAGGGTTCGGAGGGAACGAATGAGCAGTTCTTC.

The CDR3 DNA sequence: TGTGCCACCAGTGACCTGACAGGGGGAACCGGGGAGCTGTTTTTT. Translating gives CATSDLTGGTGELFF. The chain carries TRBV24-1 and TRBJ2-2; TRBD1 agrees at 9 bases. The CDR3 has 15 amino acids. Germline values: CDR1 KGHDR, CDR2 SFDVKD. The V gene end was trimmed by 4 bases and the J gene end by 5 bases; junction bases not matched to a gene: 4.

This clone was found a few times. The CDR3 here is CASSQGTGIYSNQPQHF. The CDR3 region has the DNA TGTGCCAGCAGTCAAGGGACAGGGATATATAGCAATCAGCCCCAGCATTTT. This sequence joins TRBV28 and TRBJ1-5; 9 bases map to TRBD1. The CDR3 extends over 17 amino acids. V lost 5 bases to trimming and J lost 0 bases; unmatched junction nucleotides: 8. Germline lookup yields CDR1 MDHEN and CDR2 SYDVKM.

The chain has TRBV28 and TRBJ2-4; the D gene is possibly TRBD1 (6 bases). Per germline, CDR1 MDHEN and CDR2 SYDVKM. This CDR3 comprises 15 residues. The V gene lost 5 bases and the J gene lost 2 bases, with 13 bases spanning the gap. The CDR3 reads CASSLRGLTKNIQYF. In DNA, the CDR3 is TGTGCCAGCAGTCTAAGGGGGTTGACCAAAAACATTCAGTACTTC.

This clone has only a few counts. The chain uses TRBV7-2 and TRBJ2-7; 8 nucleotides align to TRBD1. The CDR3 consists of 14 residues. Trimming removed 5 bases from V and 4 bases from J; junction bases left unmatched: 7. Per germline, CDR1 SGHTA and CDR2 FQGNSA. In DNA, the CDR3 is TGTGCCAGCAGCCAAGGACAGGGCCAGTACGAGCAGTACTTC. This sequence encodes CASSQGQGQYEQYF.

The V gene is TRBV7-9, the J gene TRBJ2-3; 7 bases are shared with TRBD1. Germline loops: CDR1 SEHNR, CDR2 FQNEAQ (reference sequence). The CDR3 is 16 residues long. J lost 6 bases, V lost 5 bases, and 14 bases had no gene match. The CDR3 sequence: CASSDRVGASRDTQYF. In DNA, the CDR3 is TGTGCCAGCAGCGACAGGGTCGGGGCATCAAGGGATACGCAGTATTTT.

The J gene is TRBJ2-7, the V gene TRBV28, with 13 positions matching TRBD2. Germline CDR1 reads MDHEN; CDR2 reads SYDVKM. The V and J ends lost 6 bases and 4 bases, in that order; junction bases with no gene match: 6. This CDR3 is built from 15 residues. The CDR3 region has the DNA TGTGCCAGCAGCCTTGGGACTAGCGGGACGTACGAGCAGTACTTC. It yields the protein CASSLGTSGTYEQYF. Supplemented by reference TRBV28 and TRBJ2-7, the full variable domain reads DVKVTQSSRYLVKRTGEKVFLECVQDMDHENMFWYRQDPGLGLRLIYFSYDVKMKEKGDIPEGYSVSREKKERFSLILESASTNQTSMYLCASSLGTSGTYEQYFGPGTRLTVT.

The chain combines TRBV6-5 with TRBJ2-7; D is perhaps TRBD2 (7 bases). The CDR3 is 14 residues long. V dropped 9 bases and J dropped 6 bases, with 21 bases sitting between them. Germline assignment: CDR1 MNHEY and CDR2 SVGAGI. The CDR3 DNA is TGTGCCAGTCCTAACGGTGGGGGGGCGGGCGAGCAGTACTTC. Translated, it gives CASPNGGGAGEQYF.

The J gene is TRBJ1-2, the V gene TRBV7-2; D uncertain. The CDR3 consists of 16 residues. The germline gives CDR1 SGHTA, CDR2 FQGNSA. Trimming cost V 1 base and J 6 bases, with 18 bases left between them. The CDR3 sequence is CASSLVRVQARDGYTF. The CDR3 DNA is TGTGCCAGCAGCTTAGTGCGTGTCCAAGCTCGTGATGGCTACACCTTC. Using reference TRBV7-2 and TRBJ1-2 for the parts outside the CDR3, the full variable domain is GAGVSQSPSNKVTEKGKDVELRCDPISGHTALYWYRQSLGQGLEFLIYFQGNSAPDKSGLPSDRFSAERTGGSVSTLTIQRTQQEDSAVYLCASSLVRVQARDGYTFGSGTRLTVV.

CDR3 loop: CASSLVTGDEQFF. The CDR3, as DNA: TGTGCCAGCAGCTTAGTCACGGGAGATGAGCAGTTCTTC. V is TRBV11-2 and J is TRBJ2-1; D might be TRBD2 (6 bases). The CDR3 extends over 13 amino acids. Germline CDR1 and CDR2: SGHAT and FQNNGV. Trimming stripped 1 base from V and 8 bases from J, with 9 bases between.

The J gene is TRBJ2-1, the V gene TRBV11-3; TRBD2 agrees at 13 bases. V was clipped by 3 bases and J by 9 bases; unmatched bases: 5. The CDR3 is 15 amino acids. Germline V gene lookup returns CDR1 SGHNT and CDR2 YENEEA. Here the CDR3 DNA reads TGTGCCAGCAGCTTTGGGACTAGCGGGATGGGTGAGCAGTTCTTC. This gives the protein CASSFGTSGMGEQFF.

The rearrangement links TRBV18 to TRBJ2-2; tentatively, D is TRBD1 (6 bases). Germline CDR1 is KGHSH and CDR2 is LQKENI. The CDR3 sequence is 14 residues long. V lost 3 bases and J 5 bases, leaving 10 bases between the germline ends. The CDR3 DNA sequence: TGTGCCAGCTCACCGGGGCAGGGGACCGGGGAGCTGTTTTTT. Its protein product is CASSPGQGTGELFF.

Written as DNA, the CDR3 is TGTGCCAGCAGTGACCACTATGGACAGGGGAGACGAGAGACCCAGTACTTC. Translation gives CASSDHYGQGRRETQYF. The rearrangement links TRBV25-1 to TRBJ2-5, with 9 bases fitting TRBD1. Looked up from germline, CDR1 is MGHDK and CDR2 is SYGVNS. After removal of 3 bases from V and 4 bases from J, the junction contained 12 bases not matched to a gene. CDR3 length: 17 amino acids.

This clone was picked up one time. This chain joins TRBV7-2 and TRBJ1-4, with D perhaps TRBD1 (6 bases). CDR1 SGHTA and CDR2 FQGNSA come from the germline V gene. This CDR3 contains 16 residues. The V gene lost 5 bases and the J gene lost 2 bases, with 15 bases spanning the gap. The CDR3 DNA follows: TGTGCCAGCAGCCCGCAGGGGCTGCCTACTAATGAAAAACTGTTTTTT. Protein product: CASSPQGLPTNEKLFF.

The chain links TRBV4-3 to TRBJ1-6; D is ambiguous. V gave up 1 base and J gave up 6 bases, with 10 bases separating them. The germline gives CDR1 LGHNA, CDR2 YSLEER. CDR3 length: 15 residues. The CDR3 is CASSQVAGVNSPLHF. CDR3 DNA: TGCGCCAGCAGCCAAGTCGCTGGAGTTAATTCACCCCTCCACTTT.

The chain carries TRBV9 and TRBJ2-5, with TRBD1 matching over 9 bases. Per the germline V gene, CDR1 is SGDLS and CDR2 is YYNGEE. The J segment lost 5 bases and the V segment lost 0 bases, leaving 5 bases of the junction unmatched. The CDR3 is made up of 15 amino acids. Written as DNA, the CDR3 is TGTGCCAGCAGCGTAGTGACGGGACAGGGCGAGACCCAGTACTTC. Protein product: CASSVVTGQGETQYF.

The chain links TRBV5-6 to TRBJ2-5; TRBD1 agrees at 10 bases. The CDR3 length is 16 residues. The ends lost 4 bases at V and 3 bases at J; junction bases unmatched: 9. The germline V gene encodes CDR1 SGHDT and CDR2 YYEEEE. CDR3 sequence reads: CASSPLGTGVKETQYF. The DNA for the CDR3 is TGTGCCAGCAGCCCTCTGGGGACAGGGGTTAAAGAGACCCAGTACTTC.